The sample holds a few counts of the clone carrying this T cell receptor (beta chain). Its antigen is unidentified. The CDR3 covers 13 residues. CDR1 and CDR2 (germline): SGHTA, FQGNSA. The V segment lost 5 bases and the J segment 8 bases; nucleotides outside the gene matches: 6. Each sample yielded at least 5.5 micrograms of PBMC total RNA. A second PCR, run for about 7 to 11 cycles, used a sample-barcoded 5' primer plus a J-beta primer mix. TCRdb independently ran MiXCR on the 5' RACE reads; one entry per CDR3 protein. The sample carries around 750,000 distinct CDR3 sequences, approximately 53% recorded once. This sample was taken from a study of blood T cells in healthy people across ages. Findings and limits, study-wide: PBMCs left unsorted prevented a conclusive naive versus antigen-experienced comparison. Roughly linear declines in TCR beta diversity per million T cells occurred with age. Long-lived and aged donors differed, with more naive CD4+ cells and higher diversity in the long-lived.

The J gene is TRBJ1-1, the V gene TRBV7-2; TRBD1 matches 9 bases. The sequence came from a man at least 80 years old in good health. Sequencing used blood. The CDR3 loop reads CASSQGTGREAFF. The CDR3 DNA reads as TGTGCCAGCAGCCAAGGGACAGGGAGAGAAGCTTTCTTT.